The 13 T cell receptor beta chains below were found in one sample sequenced in a study of T cell changes during pregnancy in multiple sclerosis. Produced via immunoSEQ multiplex PCR; TCRdb's table is partial and in-frame only. The sample records around 68,000 clones, about nine tenths being singletons. Sequenced material: peripheral blood, taken in the third trimester of pregnancy. The source is a female donor with multiple sclerosis, enrolled in a pregnancy study.

V gene TRBV25-1 combines with J gene TRBJ2-1; 9 positions match TRBD1. This CDR3 region has 16 residues. With V trimmed by 3 bases and J by 7 bases, 10 bases remained unmatched. CDR1 MGHDK and CDR2 SYGVNS come from the germline V gene. As DNA, the CDR3 is TGTGCCAGCAGTGATGGAGGAACAGGGGGCTTGAATGAGCAGTTCTTC. The encoded protein is CASSDGGTGGLNEQFF.

This clone was seen only once. The gene calls are TRBV6-1 and TRBJ2-7; 8 positions agree with TRBD1. The CDR3 extends over 14 amino acids. Germline-derived CDR1 and CDR2 are MNHNS and SASEGT. Trimming at V came to 3 bases and at J to 2 bases, leaving 3 bases not matched to a gene. CDR3 residues: CASSEDRATYEQYF. CDR3 bases: TGTGCCAGCAGTGAGGACAGGGCCACCTACGAGCAGTACTTC.

V and J are TRBV6-5 and TRBJ1-2, with a possible D match to TRBD1 (5 bases). The CDR3 sequence is 14 residues long. V shed 7 bases and J shed 7 bases, with 19 bases lying between them. CDR1 MNHEY and CDR2 SVGAGI come from the germline V gene. The CDR3 DNA sequence: TGTGCCAGCACCCCCGGGGGGTCACGAGCTGGCTACACCTTC. Encoded protein: CASTPGGSRAGYTF.

This clone has a single count. The chain carries TRBV12-5 and TRBJ2-1, with 7 positions matching TRBD1. Unmatched junction bases numbered 1, after V lost 1 base and J lost 4 bases. From germline, CDR1 is LGHNT and CDR2 FRNRAP. The CDR3 is made up of 14 amino acids. CDR3 amino acids: CASGLGTGYNEQFF. The CDR3 DNA reads TGTGCTAGTGGTTTGGGGACAGGTTACAATGAGCAGTTCTTC.

The rearrangement uses TRBV5-1 and TRBJ1-2; D may be TRBD1 (6 bases). Germline CDR1 is SGHRS and CDR2 is YFSETQ. V gave up 4 bases and J gave up 4 bases, with 20 bases separating them. CDR3 length: 16 amino acids. CDR3 protein: CASSLPRGPALYGYTF. The CDR3 bases are TGCGCCAGCAGCCTACCCAGGGGACCGGCTCTCTATGGCTACACCTTC. The complete variable domain, with remaining parts taken from reference TRBV5-1 and TRBJ1-2, reads KAGVTQTPRYLIKTRGQQVTLSCSPISGHRSVSWYQQTPGQGLQFLFEYFSETQRNKGNFPGRFSGRQFSNSRSEMNVSTLELGDSALYLCASSLPRGPALYGYTFGSGTRLTVV.

The genes are TRBV29-1 and TRBJ2-2; perhaps TRBD1 as D (5 bases). From germline, CDR1 is SQVTM and CDR2 ANQGSEA. CDR3 length: 13 amino acids. V was shortened by 5 bases and J by 1 base, with 8 bases between the two germline ends. The DNA of the CDR3 is TGCAGCGTTACCAGGGTGAACACCGGGGAGCTGTTTTTT. It encodes CSVTRVNTGELFF.

The V gene is TRBV11-2, the J gene TRBJ2-2, with D tentatively TRBD2 (5 bases). CDR1 and CDR2 (germline): SGHAT, FQNNGV. Trimming cost V 3 bases and J 7 bases, with 9 bases left between them. The CDR3 is made up of 13 amino acids. This CDR3 reads CASSFSEGGELFF. The DNA of the CDR3 is TGTGCCAGCAGCTTTTCAGAGGGCGGGGAGCTGTTTTTT.

The V call is TRBV5-1, the J call TRBJ2-2; tentatively, D is TRBD1 (5 bases). V was shortened by 0 bases and J by 0 bases, with 9 bases between the two germline ends. CDR1 SGHRS and CDR2 YFSETQ come from the germline V gene. The CDR3 contains 16 residues. In DNA, the CDR3 is TGCGCCAGCAGCTTGGGGGTGACAGCGAACACCGGGGAGCTGTTTTTT. This codes for CASSLGVTANTGELFF.

The chain uses TRBV6-5 and TRBJ1-1; 9 bases are shared with TRBD1. This CDR3 region has 15 residues. Trimming cost V 5 bases and J 2 bases; bases outside gene matches: 6. Germline CDR1 and CDR2: MNHEY and SVGAGI. The CDR3 loop reads CASSTKTGGNTEAFF. As DNA, the CDR3 is TGTGCCAGCAGTACAAAAACAGGGGGCAACACTGAAGCTTTCTTT.

This clone was counted a single time. This rearrangement joins TRBV10-1 to TRBJ2-5, with TRBD1 identical over 8 bases. CDR1 is WNHNN, CDR2 SYGVQD, per germline (reference sequence). The CDR3 is 18 residues long. Trimming removed 3 bases from V and 5 bases from J; junction bases left unmatched: 17. The CDR3: CASSDPRGGTGARETQYF. The CDR3 region has the DNA TGCGCCAGCAGTGATCCTAGAGGGGGGACAGGAGCCCGGGAGACCCAGTACTTC.

V is TRBV30 and J is TRBJ1-5; D gene ambiguous. CDR1 GTSNPN and CDR2 SVGIG come from the germline V gene (reference sequence). The CDR3 spans 16 residues. V gave up 2 bases and J gave up 5 bases, with 19 bases separating them. The CDR3 DNA sequence: TGTGCCTGGAGTCCACTGGACTCGCTCGGCTATCAGCCCCAGCATTTT. It encodes CAWSPLDSLGYQPQHF.

CDR3 residues: CASSLVAGGISYEQYF. For the CDR3, the DNA is TGTGCCAGCAGCTTAGTGGCGGGAGGGATCTCCTACGAGCAGTACTTC. The chain recombines TRBV11-3 with TRBJ2-7; 9 nucleotides line up with TRBD2. The germline CDR1 and CDR2 sequences are SGHNT and YENEEA. With 1 base clipped from V and 0 bases from J, the junction kept 4 bases outside the gene matches. The CDR3 sequence is 16 residues long. Full variable domain (rest looked up from reference TRBV11-3 and TRBJ2-7): EAGVVQSPRYKIIEKKQPVAFWCNPISGHNTLYWYLQNLGQGPELLIRYENEEAVDDSQLPKDRFSAERLKGVDSTLKIQPAELGDSAVYLCASSLVAGGISYEQYFGPGTRLTVT.

V usage is TRBV9 and J usage is TRBJ2-2; 10 bases agree with TRBD2. Germline CDR1 and CDR2: SGDLS and YYNGEE. This CDR3 comprises 18 residues. Losses at the gene ends were 3 bases for V and 0 bases for J; bases not matched to a gene: 8. The CDR3 DNA sequence: TGTGCCAGCAGCGAAGCGGCTAGCGGGGGCACGAACACCGGGGAGCTGTTTTTT. This sequence encodes CASSEAASGGTNTGELFF.